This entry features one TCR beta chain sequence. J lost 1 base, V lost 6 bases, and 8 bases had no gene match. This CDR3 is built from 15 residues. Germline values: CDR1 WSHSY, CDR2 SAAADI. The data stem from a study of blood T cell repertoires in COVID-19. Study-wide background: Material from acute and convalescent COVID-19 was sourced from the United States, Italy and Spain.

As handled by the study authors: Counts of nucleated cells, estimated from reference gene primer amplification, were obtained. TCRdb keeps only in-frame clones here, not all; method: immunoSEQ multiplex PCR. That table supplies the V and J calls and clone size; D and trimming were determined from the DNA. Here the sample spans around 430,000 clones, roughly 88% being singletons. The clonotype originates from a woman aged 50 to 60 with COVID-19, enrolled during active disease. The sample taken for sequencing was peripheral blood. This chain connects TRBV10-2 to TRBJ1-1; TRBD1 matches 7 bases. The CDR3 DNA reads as TGCGCCAGCAGCCTAACTGGGACAGCGAACACTGAAGCTTTCTTT. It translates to CASSLTGTANTEAFF.